This record covers a single T cell receptor beta chain. This specimen belongs to a study of molecular identifiers for immune sequencing clone quantification. Previously reported methods and listed TCR primers produced the bulk TCR libraries. TCRdb re-called the PCR reads through MiXCR, storing one row per CDR3 protein. The sample has around 480,000 distinct CDR3 sequences, roughly 26% seen once. The CD8+CD4-CCR7+CD45RA+ phenotype defined the sorted naive CD8 T cells. J lost 2 bases, V lost 1 base, and 2 bases had no gene match. This CDR3 has 14 residues. The germline V gene has CDR1 LNHDA and CDR2 SQIVND (reference sequence).

The chain links TRBV19 to TRBJ2-7, with 7 bases matching TRBD2. This TCR was recovered from a human donor in good health. Some libraries in this study had Jurkat cell RNA spiked in. What was sequenced was naive CD8+ T cells from blood, with Jurkat cell RNA spiked in. Sample subset: FACS-sorted CD8+CD4-CCR7+CD45RA+ naive T cells. The CDR3 region is CASSIAAGTYEQYF. The CDR3 region has the DNA TGTGCCAGTAGTATAGCAGCGGGGACCTACGAGCAGTACTTC.